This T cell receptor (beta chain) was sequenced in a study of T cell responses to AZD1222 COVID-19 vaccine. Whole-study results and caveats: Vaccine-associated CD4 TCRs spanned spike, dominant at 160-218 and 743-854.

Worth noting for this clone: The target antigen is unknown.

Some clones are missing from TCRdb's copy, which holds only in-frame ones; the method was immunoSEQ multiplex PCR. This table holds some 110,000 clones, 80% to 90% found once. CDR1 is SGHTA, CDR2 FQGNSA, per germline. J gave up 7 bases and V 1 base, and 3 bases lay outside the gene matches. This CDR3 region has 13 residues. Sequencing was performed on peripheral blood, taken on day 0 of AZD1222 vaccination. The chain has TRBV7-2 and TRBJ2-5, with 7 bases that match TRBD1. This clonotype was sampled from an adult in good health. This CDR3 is CASSLGPGGTQYF. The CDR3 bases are TGTGCCAGCAGCTTAGGGCCAGGGGGGACCCAGTACTTC. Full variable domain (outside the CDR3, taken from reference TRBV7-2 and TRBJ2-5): GAGVSQSPSNKVTEKGKDVELRCDPISGHTALYWYRQSLGQGLEFLIYFQGNSAPDKSGLPSDRFSAERTGGSVSTLTIQRTQQEDSAVYLCASSLGPGGTQYFGPGTRLLVL.